This TCR beta chain was recorded in a study of CD8 T cells in Susac syndrome. RNA was extracted with the RNeasy kit, and a quantity of 0.5 to 1 ug was reverse transcribed using random hexamers. TCRdb used MiXCR to reprocess the immunoSEQ multiplex PCR reads, holding one entry per CDR3 protein. The data show 300,000 to 350,000 distinct CDR3 sequences, about 92% seen once. This CDR3 comprises 14 residues. The germline CDR1 and CDR2 sequences are LNHDA and SQIVND (reference sequence). V was clipped by 8 bases and J by 3 bases; unmatched bases: 7. Sequencing of TCR beta was performed on blood CD8+ and CD4+ T cells.

V and J are TRBV19 and TRBJ2-1, with 7 bases matching TRBD1. This TCR derives from a human donor with multiple sclerosis. Sequencing was performed on CD4+ T cells from PBMCs. Here the CDR3 DNA reads TGTGCCAGTGAAAGGGCAGGGGGCTACAATGAGCAGTTCTTC. It is translated as CASERAGGYNEQFF.